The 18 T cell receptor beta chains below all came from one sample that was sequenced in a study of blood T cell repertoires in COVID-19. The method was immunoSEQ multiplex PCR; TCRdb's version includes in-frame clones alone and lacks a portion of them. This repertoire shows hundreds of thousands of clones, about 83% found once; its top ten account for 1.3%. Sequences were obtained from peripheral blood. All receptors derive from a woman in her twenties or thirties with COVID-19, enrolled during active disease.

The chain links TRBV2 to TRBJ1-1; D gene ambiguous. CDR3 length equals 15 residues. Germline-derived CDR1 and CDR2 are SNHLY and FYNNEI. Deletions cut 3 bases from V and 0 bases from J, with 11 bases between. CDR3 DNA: TGTGCCAGCAGTGACCCACGGGTTTTGAACACTGAAGCTTTCTTT. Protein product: CASSDPRVLNTEAFF.

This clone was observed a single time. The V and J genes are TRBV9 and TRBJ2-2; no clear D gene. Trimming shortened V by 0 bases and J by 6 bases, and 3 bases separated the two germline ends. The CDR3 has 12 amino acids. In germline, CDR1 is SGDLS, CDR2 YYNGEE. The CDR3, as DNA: TGTGCCAGCAGCGTAGTCGCCGGGGAGCTGTTTTTT. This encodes CASSVVAGELFF.

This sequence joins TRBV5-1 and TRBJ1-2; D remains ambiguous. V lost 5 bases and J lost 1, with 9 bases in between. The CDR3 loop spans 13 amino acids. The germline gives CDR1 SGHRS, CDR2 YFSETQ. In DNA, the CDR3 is TGCGCCAGCAGATTACAGCTTAACTATGGCTACACCTTC. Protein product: CASRLQLNYGYTF.

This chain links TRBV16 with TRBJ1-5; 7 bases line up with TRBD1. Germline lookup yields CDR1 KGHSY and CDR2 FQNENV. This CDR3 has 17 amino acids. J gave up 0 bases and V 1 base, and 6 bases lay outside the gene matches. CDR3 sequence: CASSQYSGGTSNQPQHF. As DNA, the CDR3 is TGTGCCAGCAGCCAATATTCAGGGGGAACTAGCAATCAGCCCCAGCATTTT.

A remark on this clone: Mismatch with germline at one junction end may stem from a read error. This chain's CDR3 is CTSSQDPGIGYGYTF. The CDR3 region has the DNA TGCACCAGCAGCCAAGACCCAGGGATAGGCTATGGCTACACCTTC. This chain uses TRBV4-3 with TRBJ1-2; maybe TRBD1 (5 bases). The CDR3 is made up of 15 amino acids. The germline gives CDR1 LGHNA, CDR2 YSLEER.

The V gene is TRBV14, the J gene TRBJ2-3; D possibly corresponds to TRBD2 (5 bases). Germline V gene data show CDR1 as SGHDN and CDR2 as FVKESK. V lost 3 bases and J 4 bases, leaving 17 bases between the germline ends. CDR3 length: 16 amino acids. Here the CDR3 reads CASSHSGVFTADTQYF. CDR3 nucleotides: TGTGCCAGCAGCCATTCCGGGGTTTTTACGGCAGATACGCAGTATTTT.

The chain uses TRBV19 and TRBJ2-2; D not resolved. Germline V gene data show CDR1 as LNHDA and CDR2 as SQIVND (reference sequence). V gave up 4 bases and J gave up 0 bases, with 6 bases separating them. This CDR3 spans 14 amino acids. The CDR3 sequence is CASSSAANTGELFF. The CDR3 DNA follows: TGTGCCAGTAGTAGCGCTGCGAACACCGGGGAGCTGTTTTTT.

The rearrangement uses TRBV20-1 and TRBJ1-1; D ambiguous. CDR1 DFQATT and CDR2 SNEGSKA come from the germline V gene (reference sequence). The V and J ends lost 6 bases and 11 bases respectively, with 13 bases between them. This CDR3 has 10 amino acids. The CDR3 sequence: CSARTERAFF. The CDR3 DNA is TGCAGTGCAAGAACTGAACGGGCTTTCTTT.

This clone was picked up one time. The DNA for the CDR3 is TGTGCCAGCACCGGACAGGGGGCGGATTCACCCCTCCACTTT. It specifies CASTGQGADSPLHF. The chain carries TRBV28 and TRBJ1-6, with 11 positions matching TRBD1. This CDR3 comprises 14 residues. CDR1 MDHEN and CDR2 SYDVKM come from the germline V gene. V lost 7 bases to trimming and J lost 8 bases; unmatched junction nucleotides: 4.

This CDR3 is CASSLNYPGWSTGELFF. CDR3 nucleotides: TGTGCCAGCAGCTTAAATTACCCGGGATGGAGCACCGGGGAGCTGTTTTTT. The J gene is TRBJ2-2, the V gene TRBV7-7; the D gene is possibly TRBD2 (5 bases). CDR1 is SSHAT, CDR2 FNYEAQ, per germline (reference sequence). V gave up 2 bases and J gave up 4 bases, with 17 bases separating them. This CDR3 contains 17 residues.

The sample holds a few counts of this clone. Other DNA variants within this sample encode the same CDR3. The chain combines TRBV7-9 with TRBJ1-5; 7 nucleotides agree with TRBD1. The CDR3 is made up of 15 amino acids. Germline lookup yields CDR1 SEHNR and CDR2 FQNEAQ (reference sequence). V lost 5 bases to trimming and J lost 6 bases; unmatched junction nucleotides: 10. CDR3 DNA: TGTGCCAGCAGCCCCTTAGGGACAGAGGGTCAGCCCCAGCATTTT. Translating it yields CASSPLGTEGQPQHF.

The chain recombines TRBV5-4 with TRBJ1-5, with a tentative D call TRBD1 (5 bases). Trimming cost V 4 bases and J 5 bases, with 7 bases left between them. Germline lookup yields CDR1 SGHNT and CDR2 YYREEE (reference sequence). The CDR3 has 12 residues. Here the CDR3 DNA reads TGTGCCAGCAGCAGGGACTATCAGCCCCAGCATTTT. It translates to CASSRDYQPQHF.

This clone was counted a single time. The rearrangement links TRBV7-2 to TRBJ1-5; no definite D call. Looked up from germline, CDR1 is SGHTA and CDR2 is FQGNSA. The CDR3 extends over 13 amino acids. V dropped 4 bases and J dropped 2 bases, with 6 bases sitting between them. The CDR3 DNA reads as TGTGCCAGCAGCTCTTATCGCAATCAGCCCCAGCATTTT. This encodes CASSSYRNQPQHF.

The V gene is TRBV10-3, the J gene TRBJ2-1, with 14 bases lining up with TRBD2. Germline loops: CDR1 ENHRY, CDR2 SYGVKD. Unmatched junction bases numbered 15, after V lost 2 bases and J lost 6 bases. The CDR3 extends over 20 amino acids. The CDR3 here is CAISEGLGGTSGRQANEQFF. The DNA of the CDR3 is TGTGCCATCAGTGAGGGCTTGGGCGGGACTAGCGGGAGACAAGCCAATGAGCAGTTCTTC.

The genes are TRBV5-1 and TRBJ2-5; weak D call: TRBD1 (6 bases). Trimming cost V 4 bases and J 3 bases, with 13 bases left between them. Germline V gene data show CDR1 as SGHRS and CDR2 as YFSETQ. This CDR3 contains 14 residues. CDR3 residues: CASSPGHKEETQYF. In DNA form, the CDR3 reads TGCGCCAGCAGCCCGGGACACAAGGAAGAGACCCAGTACTTC.

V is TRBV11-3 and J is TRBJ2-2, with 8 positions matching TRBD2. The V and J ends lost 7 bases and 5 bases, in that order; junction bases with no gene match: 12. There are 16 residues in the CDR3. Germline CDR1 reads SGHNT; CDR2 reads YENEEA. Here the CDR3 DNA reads TGTGCCAGCAACTCACACCCCCGGGGGGGAACCGGGGAGCTGTTTTTT. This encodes CASNSHPRGGTGELFF. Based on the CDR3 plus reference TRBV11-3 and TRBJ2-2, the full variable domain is EAGVVQSPRYKIIEKKQPVAFWCNPISGHNTLYWYLQNLGQGPELLIRYENEEAVDDSQLPKDRFSAERLKGVDSTLKIQPAELGDSAVYLCASNSHPRGGTGELFFGEGSRLTVL.

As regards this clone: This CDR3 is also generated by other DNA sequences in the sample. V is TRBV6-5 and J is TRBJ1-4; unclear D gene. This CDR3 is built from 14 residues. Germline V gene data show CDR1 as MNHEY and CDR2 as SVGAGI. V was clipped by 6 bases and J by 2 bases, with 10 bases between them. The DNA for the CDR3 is TGTGCCAGCAGCCGCAGGCGTACTAATGAAAAACTGTTTTTT. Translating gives CASSRRRTNEKLFF.

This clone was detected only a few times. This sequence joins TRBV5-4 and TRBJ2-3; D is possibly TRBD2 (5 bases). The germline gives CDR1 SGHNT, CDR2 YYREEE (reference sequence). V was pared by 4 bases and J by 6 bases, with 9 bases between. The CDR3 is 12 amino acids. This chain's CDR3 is CASSRDEDTQYF. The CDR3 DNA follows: TGTGCCAGCAGCCGGGATGAGGATACGCAGTATTTT. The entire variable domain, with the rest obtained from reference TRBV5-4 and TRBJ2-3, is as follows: ETGVTQSPTHLIKTRGQQVTLRCSSQSGHNTVSWYQQALGQGPQFIFQYYREEENGRGNFPPRFSGLQFPNYSSELNVNALELDDSALYLCASSRDEDTQYFGPGTRLTVL.